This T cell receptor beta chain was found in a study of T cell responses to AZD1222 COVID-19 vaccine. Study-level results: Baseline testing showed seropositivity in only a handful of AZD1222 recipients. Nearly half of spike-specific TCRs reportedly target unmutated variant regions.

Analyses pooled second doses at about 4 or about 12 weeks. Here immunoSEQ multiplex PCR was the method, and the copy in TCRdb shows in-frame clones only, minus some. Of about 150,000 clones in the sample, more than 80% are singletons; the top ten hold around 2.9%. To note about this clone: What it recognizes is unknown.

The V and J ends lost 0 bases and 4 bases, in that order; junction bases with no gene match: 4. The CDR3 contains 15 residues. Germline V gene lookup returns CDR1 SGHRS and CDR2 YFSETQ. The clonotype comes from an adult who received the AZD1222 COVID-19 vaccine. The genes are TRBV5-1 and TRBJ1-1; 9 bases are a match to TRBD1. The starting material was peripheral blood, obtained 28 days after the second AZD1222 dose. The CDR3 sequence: CASSLEGQGITEAFF. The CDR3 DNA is TGCGCCAGCAGCTTGGAGGGACAGGGTATCACTGAAGCTTTCTTT.